The 15 T cell receptor beta chains in this list originate from one sample, sequenced in a study of T cell responses to AZD1222 COVID-19 vaccine. Sequencing used immunoSEQ multiplex PCR; TCRdb keeps in-frame clones, though not all of them. The sample contains some 110,000 clones, roughly nine tenths of which appear only once. This material consisted of peripheral blood, taken on day 0 of AZD1222 vaccination. These receptors came from an adult in good health.

The chain has TRBV7-8 and TRBJ1-1, with a possible D match to TRBD1 (5 bases). The germline V gene encodes CDR1 SGHVS and CDR2 FQNEAQ. V lost 1 base to trimming and J lost 3 bases, with 12 bases between them. This CDR3 region has 15 residues. CDR3 region: CASSLVFRADTEAFF. CDR3 nucleotide sequence: TGTGCCAGCAGCTTAGTGTTCAGGGCGGACACTGAAGCTTTCTTT.

This clone occurred a few times. The chain is built from TRBV10-3 and TRBJ1-5, with 7 bases fitting TRBD1. The CDR3 runs to 14 residues. The junction had 7 bases not matched to a gene; V was cut back by 2 bases and J by 9 bases. Looked up from germline, CDR1 is ENHRY and CDR2 is SYGVKD. The DNA for the CDR3 is TGTGCCATCAGTGAGGGACAGGTCTTAGGGCCCCAGCATTTT. This sequence encodes CAISEGQVLGPQHF.

This clone has just one count. The V and J genes are TRBV2 and TRBJ1-1; D gene uncertain. CDR3 length: 14 amino acids. Trimming took off 6 bases at V and 1 base at J, with 12 bases between the two ends. Germline V gene sequence: CDR1 SNHLY, CDR2 FYNNEI. The CDR3 nucleotides are TGTGCCAGCAGGATCGTACAGAGGAACACTGAAGCTTTCTTT. Its protein product is CASRIVQRNTEAFF.

V gene TRBV7-2 combines with J gene TRBJ1-2, with unresolved D. The germline CDR1 and CDR2 sequences are SGHTA and FQGNSA. Deletions cut 5 bases from V and 6 bases from J, with 22 bases between. The CDR3 covers 16 residues. The DNA for the CDR3 is TGTGCCAGCAGCCCAGCCAGCCTGCAGTATAAGGATGGCTACACCTTC. Protein: CASSPASLQYKDGYTF.

The chain employs TRBV9 and TRBJ1-1; 7 bases agree with TRBD1. The trim removed 3 bases at V and 5 bases at J, leaving 4 bases unmatched. The CDR3 totals 13 residues. Germline CDR1 is SGDLS and CDR2 is YYNGEE. The CDR3 sequence: CASSETGETEAFF. CDR3 sequence (DNA): TGTGCCAGCAGCGAAACAGGGGAGACTGAAGCTTTCTTT.

The chain links TRBV7-2 to TRBJ1-2; 9 bases line up with TRBD1. This CDR3 has 14 amino acids. The germline CDR1 and CDR2 sequences are SGHTA and FQGNSA. V lost 5 bases and J lost 6; bases outside the gene matches: 7. Written as DNA, the CDR3 is TGTGCCAGCAGCCAGGGACAGGGTAGGGATGGCTACACCTTC. Translation: CASSQGQGRDGYTF.

The gene calls are TRBV6-5 and TRBJ2-3; D gene uncertain. This CDR3 comprises 13 residues. Germline values: CDR1 MNHEY, CDR2 SVGAGI. V was trimmed by 2 bases and J by 6 bases, leaving 9 bases between them. The CDR3 protein is CASSYIQSDTQYF. In DNA, the CDR3 is TGTGCCAGCAGTTACATCCAGTCGGATACGCAGTATTTT.

The gene calls are TRBV15 and TRBJ2-1; TRBD1 matches at 10 bases. This CDR3 region has 15 residues. CDR1 and CDR2 from the germline V gene are LNHNV and YYDKDF (reference sequence). The trim removed 3 bases at V and 9 bases at J, leaving 8 bases unmatched. The CDR3 reads CATSRGGQGYGEQFF. CDR3 coding DNA: TGTGCCACCAGCAGGGGGGGACAGGGGTACGGTGAGCAGTTCTTC.

The V gene is TRBV4-2, the J gene TRBJ1-3; 7 nucleotides align to TRBD1. This CDR3 has 17 amino acids. CDR1 is LGHNA and CDR2 is YNFKEQ in the germline V gene. Trimming cost V 0 bases and J 6 bases; bases outside gene matches: 11. The CDR3 region is CASSQDSPGQILNTIYF. CDR3 DNA: TGTGCCAGCAGCCAAGATTCCCCGGGACAGATCCTAAACACCATATATTTT.

This chain joins TRBV15 and TRBJ1-2; possibly TRBD1 for D (5 bases). This CDR3 comprises 15 residues. Trimming took off 3 bases at V and 2 bases at J, with 13 bases between the two ends. Germline V lookup: CDR1 LNHNV, CDR2 YYDKDF (reference sequence). Written as DNA, the CDR3 is TGTGCCACCAGCAGGGCTTTGGGGGAAAACTATGGCTACACCTTC. Translation: CATSRALGENYGYTF.

CDR3 bases: TGTGCCAGCAGCAGACGGACAGCTCACTCACCCCTACTTATGGACTATGGCTACACCTTC. Residues: CASSRRTAHSPLLMDYGYTF. The chain employs TRBV21-1 and TRBJ1-2; the D call in the table, TRBD1, was not verified against the DNA. TRBV21-1 is annotated as a pseudogene. The CDR3 runs 20 residues.

The rearrangement uses TRBV11-2 and TRBJ2-7; perhaps TRBD1 as D (6 bases). V gave up 8 bases and J gave up 3 bases, with 17 bases separating them. CDR3 length: 14 residues. Germline CDR1 SGHAT, CDR2 FQNNGV. This chain's CDR3 is CASSPLAGVYEQYF. DNA for the CDR3: TGTGCCAGCTCCCCTTTGGCAGGGGTCTACGAGCAGTACTTC. Looking up the rest from reference TRBV11-2 and TRBJ2-7 gives the full variable domain: EAGVAQSPRYKIIEKRQSVAFWCNPISGHATLYWYQQILGQGPKLLIQFQNNGVVDDSQLPKDRFSAERLKGVDSTLKIQPAKLEDSAVYLCASSPLAGVYEQYFGPGTRLTVT.

The V call is TRBV4-1, the J call TRBJ1-2; D gene uncertain. The CDR3 covers 11 residues. V lost 3 bases, J lost 6 bases, and 5 bases lay in between. Per germline, CDR1 MGHRA and CDR2 YSYEKL. The CDR3 reads CASSQRDGYTF. Here the CDR3 DNA reads TGCGCCAGCAGCCAGAGAGATGGCTACACCTTC.

This clone was seen just once. V and J are TRBV24-1 and TRBJ1-1; 8 nucleotides line up with TRBD1. With V trimmed by 8 bases and J by 4 bases, 5 bases remained unmatched. From germline, CDR1 is KGHDR and CDR2 SFDVKD. CDR3 size: 13 residues. The CDR3 DNA reads as TGTGCCACCACTGGACAGGGTTCCACTGAAGCTTTCTTT. This gives the protein CATTGQGSTEAFF.

The V gene is TRBV30, the J gene TRBJ2-1; TRBD1 agrees at 7 bases. CDR1 is GTSNPN, CDR2 SVGIG, per germline (reference sequence). J lost 0 bases, V lost 6 bases, and 2 bases had no gene match. The CDR3 has 13 amino acids. The CDR3 bases are TGTGCCTGCAGACAGGGCTCCTACAATGAGCAGTTCTTC. Translating gives CACRQGSYNEQFF.